This section outlines one T cell receptor (beta chain) sequence together with its context. This sample was taken from a study of graft-versus-host responses after intestinal transplantation. Study information: Induction with anti-thymocyte globulin, then tacrolimus and steroids for around three years, was given to all recipients.

Graft material was processed, releasing intraepithelial and lamina propria lymphocytes. This CDR3 spans 11 amino acids. V lost 9 bases, J lost 4 bases, and 9 bases lay in between. Germline loops: CDR1 MRHNA, CDR2 SNTAGT. The data were produced by immunoSEQ multiplex PCR, yet TCRdb's version contains in-frame clones alone and is incomplete. The data contain several thousand clones, approximately 85% of them seen just once; the ten biggest clones take up approximately 11%. Material: ileum tissue, obtained 156 days after intestinal transplant. This chain links TRBV6-4 with TRBJ1-1; D not certain. This TCR came from a human patient who received an intestinal transplant, so some T cells may come from the graft donor. This CDR3 reads CASRLSTEAFF. For the CDR3, the DNA is TGTGCCAGTCGACTGTCCACTGAAGCTTTCTTT.